What follows are 7 T cell receptor beta chains derived from one specimen sequenced in a study of T cells in Graves' hyperthyroidism and ophthalmopathy. Regions amplified from RNA transcripts were the TCR beta CDR3 regions. A first-round RT-PCR of the TCR CDR3 used the HTBI primer set. One entry per CDR3 protein results from TCRdb running MiXCR on the multiplex PCR reads. The table has hundreds of thousands of distinct CDR3 sequences, 11% to 15% seen once. The sequencing input was blood. Receptor source: a woman in her twenties or thirties with Graves' hyperthyroidism that later progressed to Graves' ophthalmopathy.

This clonotype was recorded many times. This chain joins TRBV28 and TRBJ1-1, with D possibly being TRBD1 (6 bases). Between the trimmed V and J ends, which lost 5 bases and 10 bases, there was a span of 17 bases. From germline, CDR1 is MDHEN and CDR2 SYDVKM. The CDR3 has 13 amino acids. The chain's CDR3 is CASSADGGGRAFF. The CDR3, as DNA: TGTGCCAGCAGTGCGGACGGGGGCGGGAGAGCTTTCTTT.

This clonotype occurred a few times. The chain uses TRBV28 and TRBJ1-3; D unclear. Looked up from germline, CDR1 is MDHEN and CDR2 is SYDVKM. Trimming removed 5 bases from V and 3 bases from J, with 14 bases in between. This CDR3 comprises 15 residues. The CDR3 here is CASSPREKGGNTIYF. DNA for the CDR3: TGTGCCAGCAGTCCCCGTGAGAAGGGTGGAAACACCATATATTTT.

This clonotype was seen ten or more times. The chain recombines TRBV7-9 with TRBJ1-5, with D maybe TRBD1 (5 bases). The V gene lost 5 bases and the J gene lost 4 bases, with 15 bases spanning the gap. CDR3 length equals 15 residues. Germline V lookup: CDR1 SEHNR, CDR2 FQNEAQ (reference sequence). The CDR3 is CASSPSSTENQPQHF. The CDR3, as DNA: TGTGCCAGCAGCCCTAGCTCGACAGAGAATCAGCCCCAGCATTTT.

This clonotype was detected many times. The V and J genes are TRBV27 and TRBJ2-7, with a weak D call TRBD1 (5 bases). This CDR3 comprises 15 residues. CDR1 and CDR2 from the germline V gene are MNHEY and SMNVEV (reference sequence). Deletions cut 6 bases from V and 2 bases from J, with 17 bases between. CDR3 DNA: TGTGCCAGCAGGAGCTTAAACAGGATACCCTACGAGCAGTACTTC. It yields the protein CASRSLNRIPYEQYF.

This clonotype was counted ten times or more. The chain recombines TRBV5-4 with TRBJ2-1, with TRBD1 matching over 10 bases. The CDR3 length is 14 residues. V lost 3 bases, J lost 10 bases, and 7 bases stayed unmatched. Looked up from germline, CDR1 is SGHNT and CDR2 is YYREEE (reference sequence). This CDR3 reads CASSSPGQGREQFF. The CDR3 DNA reads as TGTGCCAGCAGCTCCCCGGGACAGGGGAGGGAGCAGTTCTTC.

In this sample, this clonotype turned up a few times. The V call is TRBV15, the J call TRBJ1-2; weak D call: TRBD1 (5 bases). This CDR3 has 16 residues. CDR1 and CDR2 from the germline V gene are LNHNV and YYDKDF (reference sequence). V was cut by 0 bases and J by 5 bases, with 16 bases left in between. In nucleotides, the CDR3 is TGTGCCACCAGCAGAGATAACGGGGCCACGGGGTATGGCTACACCTTC. This translates into CATSRDNGATGYGYTF.

This clonotype came up many times. The chain has TRBV13 and TRBJ1-5; unclear D gene. V lost 0 bases and J lost 6, with 9 bases in between. The CDR3 runs to 14 residues. Germline V gene lookup returns CDR1 PRHDT and CDR2 FYEKMQ (reference sequence). The CDR3, as DNA: TGTGCCAGCAGCTTAGGCCTACGCGGTCAGCCCCAGCATTTT. Its translation is CASSLGLRGQPQHF.